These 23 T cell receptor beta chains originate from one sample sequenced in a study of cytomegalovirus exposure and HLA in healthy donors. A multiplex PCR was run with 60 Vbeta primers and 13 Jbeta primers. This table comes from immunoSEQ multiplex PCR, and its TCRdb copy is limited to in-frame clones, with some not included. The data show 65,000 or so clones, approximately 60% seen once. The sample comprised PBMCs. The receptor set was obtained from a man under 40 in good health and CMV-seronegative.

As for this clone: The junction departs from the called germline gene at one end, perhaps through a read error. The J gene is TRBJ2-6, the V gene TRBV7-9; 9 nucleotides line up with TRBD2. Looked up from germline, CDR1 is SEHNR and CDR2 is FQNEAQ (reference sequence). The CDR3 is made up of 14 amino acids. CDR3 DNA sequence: TGTGCCAGCAGGGTGACAGCGGGGGGCAACGTCCTGACTTTC. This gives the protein CASRVTAGGNVLTF.

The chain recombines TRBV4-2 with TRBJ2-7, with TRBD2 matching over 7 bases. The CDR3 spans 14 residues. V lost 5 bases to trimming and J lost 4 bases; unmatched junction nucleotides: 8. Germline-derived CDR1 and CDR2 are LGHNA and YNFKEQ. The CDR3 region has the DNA TGTGCCAGCAGCGAGGGGATCGGGAGGTACGAGCAGTACTTC. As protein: CASSEGIGRYEQYF.

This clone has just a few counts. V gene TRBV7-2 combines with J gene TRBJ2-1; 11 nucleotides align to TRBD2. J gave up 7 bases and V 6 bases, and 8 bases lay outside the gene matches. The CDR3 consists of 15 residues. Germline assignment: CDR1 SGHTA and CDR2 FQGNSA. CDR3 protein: CASSLLAGAGNEQFF. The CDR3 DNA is TGTGCCAGCAGTCTACTAGCGGGGGCGGGGAATGAGCAGTTCTTC.

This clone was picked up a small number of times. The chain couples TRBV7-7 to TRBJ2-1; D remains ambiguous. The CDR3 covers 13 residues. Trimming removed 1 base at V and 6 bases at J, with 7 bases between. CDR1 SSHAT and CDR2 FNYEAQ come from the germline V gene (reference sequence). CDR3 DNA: TGTGCCAGCAGCTTAGATGACATCAATGAGCAGTTCTTC. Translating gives CASSLDDINEQFF.

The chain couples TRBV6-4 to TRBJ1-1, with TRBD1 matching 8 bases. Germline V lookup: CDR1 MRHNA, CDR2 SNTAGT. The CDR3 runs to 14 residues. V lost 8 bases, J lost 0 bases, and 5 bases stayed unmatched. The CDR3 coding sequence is TGTGCCAGCCGCCGGACAGGGATGAACACTGAAGCTTTCTTT. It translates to CASRRTGMNTEAFF.

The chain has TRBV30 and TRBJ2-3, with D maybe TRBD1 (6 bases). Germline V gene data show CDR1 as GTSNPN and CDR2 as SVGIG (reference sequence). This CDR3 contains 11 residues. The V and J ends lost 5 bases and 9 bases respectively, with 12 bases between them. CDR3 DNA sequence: TGTGCCTGGGTTCAGGGGCCAACGCAGTATTTT. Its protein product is CAWVQGPTQYF.

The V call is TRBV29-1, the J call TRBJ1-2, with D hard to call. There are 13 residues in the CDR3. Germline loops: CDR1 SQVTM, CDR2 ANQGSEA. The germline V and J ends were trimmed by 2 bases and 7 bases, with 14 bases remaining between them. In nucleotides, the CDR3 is TGCAGCGTTGAAAGGAACAGCCAAGGTGGCTACACCTTC. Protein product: CSVERNSQGGYTF.

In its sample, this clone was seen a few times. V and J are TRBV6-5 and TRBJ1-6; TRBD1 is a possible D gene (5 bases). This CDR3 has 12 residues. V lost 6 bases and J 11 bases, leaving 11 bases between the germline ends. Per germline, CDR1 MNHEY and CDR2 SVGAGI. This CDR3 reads CASSLRGAPLHF. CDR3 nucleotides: TGTGCCAGCAGCCTAAGGGGCGCACCCCTCCACTTT.

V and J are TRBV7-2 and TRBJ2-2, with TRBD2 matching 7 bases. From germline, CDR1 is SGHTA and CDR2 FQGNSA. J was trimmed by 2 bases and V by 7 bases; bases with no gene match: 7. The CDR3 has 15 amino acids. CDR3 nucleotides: TGTGCCAGCATACCGGGACTACCTAACACCGGGGAGCTGTTTTTT. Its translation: CASIPGLPNTGELFF. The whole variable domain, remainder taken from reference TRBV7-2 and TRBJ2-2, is GAGVSQSPSNKVTEKGKDVELRCDPISGHTALYWYRQSLGQGLEFLIYFQGNSAPDKSGLPSDRFSAERTGGSVSTLTIQRTQQEDSAVYLCASIPGLPNTGELFFGEGSRLTVL.

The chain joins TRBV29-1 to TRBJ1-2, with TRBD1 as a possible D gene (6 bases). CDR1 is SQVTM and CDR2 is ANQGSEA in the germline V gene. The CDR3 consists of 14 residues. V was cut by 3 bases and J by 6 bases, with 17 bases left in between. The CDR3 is CSVEVSRTDNGYTF. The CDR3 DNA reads TGCAGCGTTGAGGTTAGCCGGACAGACAATGGCTACACCTTC.

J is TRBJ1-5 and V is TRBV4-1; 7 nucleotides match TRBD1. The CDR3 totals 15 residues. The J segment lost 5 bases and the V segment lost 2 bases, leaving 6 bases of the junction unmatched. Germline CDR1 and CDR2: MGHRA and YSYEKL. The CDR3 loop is CASSQREGAYQPQHF. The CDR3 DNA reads TGCGCCAGCAGCCAACGTGAGGGGGCTTATCAGCCCCAGCATTTT.

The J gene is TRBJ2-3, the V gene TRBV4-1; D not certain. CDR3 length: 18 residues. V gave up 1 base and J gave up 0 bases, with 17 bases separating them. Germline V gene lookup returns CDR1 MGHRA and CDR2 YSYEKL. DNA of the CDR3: TGCGCCAGCAGCCAAGGCCCCTCACGTCTGGCTAGCACAGATACGCAGTATTTT. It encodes CASSQGPSRLASTDTQYF.

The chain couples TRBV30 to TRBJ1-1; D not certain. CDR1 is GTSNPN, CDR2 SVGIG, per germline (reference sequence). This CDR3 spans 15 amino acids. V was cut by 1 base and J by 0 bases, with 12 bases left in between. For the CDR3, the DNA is TGTGCCTGGAGTGCCTCCCGGGAGCTGAACACTGAAGCTTTCTTT. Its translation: CAWSASRELNTEAFF.

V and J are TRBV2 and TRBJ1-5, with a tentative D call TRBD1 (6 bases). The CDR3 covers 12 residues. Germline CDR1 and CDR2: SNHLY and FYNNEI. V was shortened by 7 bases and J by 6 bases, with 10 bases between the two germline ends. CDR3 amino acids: CASTGEGQPQHF. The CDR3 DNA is TGTGCCAGCACAGGGGAGGGTCAGCCCCAGCATTTT.

The CDR3 bases are TGCGCCAGCAGCTTGTTTCCTAGCGGGGCCACAGATACGCAGTATTTT. This sequence encodes CASSLFPSGATDTQYF. V and J are TRBV5-1 and TRBJ2-3; 9 nucleotides align to TRBD2. The CDR3 totals 16 residues. V shed 1 base, J shed 2 bases, and the junction held 5 bases outside the gene matches. Germline V lookup: CDR1 SGHRS, CDR2 YFSETQ.

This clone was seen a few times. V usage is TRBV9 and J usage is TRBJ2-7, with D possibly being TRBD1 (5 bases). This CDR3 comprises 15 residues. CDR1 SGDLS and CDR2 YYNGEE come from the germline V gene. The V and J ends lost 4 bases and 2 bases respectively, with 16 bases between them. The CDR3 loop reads CASSPWTKGTYEQYF. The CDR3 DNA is TGTGCCAGCAGCCCTTGGACAAAAGGAACCTACGAGCAGTACTTC. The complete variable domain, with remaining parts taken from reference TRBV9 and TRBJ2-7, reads DSGVTQTPKHLITATGQRVTLRCSPRSGDLSVYWYQQSLDQGLQFLIQYYNGEERAKGNILERFSAQQFPDLHSELNLSSLELGDSALYFCASSPWTKGTYEQYFGPGTRLTVT.

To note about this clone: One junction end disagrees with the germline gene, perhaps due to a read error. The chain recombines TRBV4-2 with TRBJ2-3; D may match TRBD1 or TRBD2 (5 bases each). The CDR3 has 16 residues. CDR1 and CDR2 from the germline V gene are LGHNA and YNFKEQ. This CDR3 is CASSKEGQGATDTQYF. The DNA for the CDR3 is TGTGCCAGCAGCAAAGAGGGCCAAGGGGCCACAGATACGCAGTATTTT.

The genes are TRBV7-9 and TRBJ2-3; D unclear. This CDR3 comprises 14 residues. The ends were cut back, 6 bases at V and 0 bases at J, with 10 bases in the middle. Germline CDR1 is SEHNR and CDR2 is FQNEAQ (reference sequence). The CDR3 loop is CASRSLYSTDTQYF. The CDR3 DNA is TGTGCCAGCAGATCACTCTATAGCACAGATACGCAGTATTTT.

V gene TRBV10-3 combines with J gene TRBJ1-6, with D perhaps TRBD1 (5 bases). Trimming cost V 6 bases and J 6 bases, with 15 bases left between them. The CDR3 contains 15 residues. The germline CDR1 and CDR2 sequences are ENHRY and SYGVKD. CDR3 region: CAISERGWSNSPLHF. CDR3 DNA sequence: TGTGCCATCAGCGAACGGGGGTGGAGTAATTCACCCCTCCACTTT.

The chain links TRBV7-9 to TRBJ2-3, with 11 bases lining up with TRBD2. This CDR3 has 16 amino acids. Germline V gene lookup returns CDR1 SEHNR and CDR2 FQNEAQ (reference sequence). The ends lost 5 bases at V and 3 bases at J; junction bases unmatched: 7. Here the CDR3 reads CASSTGSGGATDTQYF. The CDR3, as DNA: TGTGCCAGCAGCACAGGTAGCGGGGGGGCTACAGATACGCAGTATTTT.

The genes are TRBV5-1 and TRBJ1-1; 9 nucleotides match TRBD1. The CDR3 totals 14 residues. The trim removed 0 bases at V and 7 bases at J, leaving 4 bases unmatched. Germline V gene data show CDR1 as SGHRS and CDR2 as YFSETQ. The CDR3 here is CASSLARTGDEAFF. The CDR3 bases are TGCGCCAGCAGCTTGGCCCGGACAGGGGATGAAGCTTTCTTT.

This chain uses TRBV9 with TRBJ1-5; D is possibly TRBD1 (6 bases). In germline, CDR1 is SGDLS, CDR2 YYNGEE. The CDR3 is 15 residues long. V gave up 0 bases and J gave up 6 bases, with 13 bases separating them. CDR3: CASSVDAGAGQPQHF. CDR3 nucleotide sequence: TGTGCCAGCAGCGTAGACGCAGGGGCAGGTCAGCCCCAGCATTTT.

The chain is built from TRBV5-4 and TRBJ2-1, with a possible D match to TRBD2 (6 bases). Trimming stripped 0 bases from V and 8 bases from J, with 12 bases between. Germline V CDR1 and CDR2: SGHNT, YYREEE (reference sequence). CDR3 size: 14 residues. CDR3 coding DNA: TGTGCCAGCAGCTTGGTAGGTAGCGGCTATGAGCAGTTCTTC. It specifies CASSLVGSGYEQFF.